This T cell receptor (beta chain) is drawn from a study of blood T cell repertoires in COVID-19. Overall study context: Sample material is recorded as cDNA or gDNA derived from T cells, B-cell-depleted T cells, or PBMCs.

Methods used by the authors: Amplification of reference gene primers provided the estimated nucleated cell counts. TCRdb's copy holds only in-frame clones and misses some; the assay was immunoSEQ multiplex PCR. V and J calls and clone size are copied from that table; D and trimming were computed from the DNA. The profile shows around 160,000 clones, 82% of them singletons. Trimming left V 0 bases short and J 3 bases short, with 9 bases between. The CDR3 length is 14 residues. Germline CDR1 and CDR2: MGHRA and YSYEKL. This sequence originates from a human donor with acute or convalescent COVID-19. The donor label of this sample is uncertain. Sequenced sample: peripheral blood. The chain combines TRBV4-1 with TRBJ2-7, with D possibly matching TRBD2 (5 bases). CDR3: CASSQDRGHYEQYF. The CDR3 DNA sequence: TGCGCCAGCAGCCAAGATCGCGGGCACTACGAGCAGTACTTC.